This T cell receptor (beta chain) was profiled in a study of shared clonotypes between healthy human individuals (dated by TCRdb to 2020 to 2022). Regarding the complete study: Three men and two women, aged 18 to 49 years, made up the cohort. For each donor, CD4 naive and CD4 memory were each run on three plates, CD8 naive on two plates, and CD8 memory on one plate. Blood TCR repertoires of four to six healthy adults were deeply sequenced to estimate repertoire size and the extent of clonotype sharing between individuals. To increase sequencing depth and limit assay-specific biases, TCR repertoire library preparation and sequencing were carried out by different laboratories using diverse techniques. Per donor, leukapheresis produced somewhere between about 0.8 and 9.5 billion PBMCs. The investigation overall reported the following: Across a handful of donors, roughly 5.1% of naive CD4, 3.5% of naive CD8, roughly 2.3% of memory CD4, and under 0.45% of memory CD8 clonotypes were shared. Incomplete sequencing was indicated by rarefaction of sorted-subset datasets, despite the large sequencing depth. Clonotypes shared by all four sorted-subset donors showed higher generation probabilities than non-shared clonotypes. Pairwise subsampling indicated that sequencing depth was expected to affect the degree of clonotype sharing among donors. Sampling was restricted to blood, and TCR repertoires in tissues likely differ from the TCR repertoires found in blood. Because the study included a small number of donors, the genetic and exposure-history diversity represented was limited. Estimated clonotype richness was generally larger for naive than for memory subsets.

The donors were healthy, HIV-negative adults who had no recently reported acute infections or vaccinations. Every donor was a Caucasian adult residing in Nashville, Tennessee, USA. CD4+ T cells were enriched by magnetic negative selection, after which naive cells were positively selected on CD45RA and the negative fraction was taken as the memory subset. Blood was obtained by leukapheresis, after which PBMCs were separated by Ficoll-Histopaque density gradient centrifugation and cryopreserved in liquid nitrogen vapor phase. Purity and quantity of every magnetically sorted T cell population were checked by analytical flow cytometry. Genomic DNA was isolated from each sorted fraction and quantified by UV absorbance on a Nanodrop 2000c. About this clone: The antigen this receptor binds is unknown. Base qualities are not at hand, and no much larger clone is one base apart.

The CDR3 spans 14 residues, from the cysteine through the phenylalanine. Of the read, only the CDR3 DNA is kept; its 42 bases are in frame from base 1. Unmatched junction bases come to 7, with V trimmed by 8 bases and J by 3 bases. Based on the germline V gene, the CDR1 and CDR2 sequences are MNHEY and SVGAGI. TCR CDR3 regions were amplified from genomic DNA by multiplex PCR using the deep immunoSEQ assay. Extracted genomic DNA from each cell subset was spread evenly across all wells of several immunoSEQ 96-well plates, with each plate serving as a replicate. Each replicate PCR for sorted subsets received about 200 ng genomic DNA, equal to about 30,000 T cell genomes. The purified libraries were quantified using a Qubit 3.0 fluorometer, sized with a Bioanalyzer 2100, and then quantified again using the KAPA Library Quantification kit. Each immunoSEQ 96-well plate was sequenced on its own single-read 150-cycle Illumina NextSeq 550 flow cell. The authors' pipeline ran thus. The immunoSEQ output contained only junctional sequences without quality scores, so filtering could not match that applied to full-length reads. Sequences were annotated with PyIR, a Python wrapper for IgBLAST v1.9, using IMGT germline references to assign V/J genes and CDR3. Reads were filtered out if the reads had weak V/J assignments (E-value above 1e-6), no CDR3, stop codons, out-of-frame junctions, or ambiguous translated residues. A V3J clonotype was defined by an identical inferred V gene, J gene, and CDR3 amino acid sequence. Percentage overlap between repertoires was computed as shared unique clonotypes divided by the size of the smaller repertoire. Repertoire richness was assessed with RTK rarefaction, the Chao1 estimator, and Recon v2.1 estimates of unobserved clonotypes. OLGA was used to compute generation probabilities for all TCRbeta clonotypes that the gDNA method yielded from a handful of donors. TCRdb re-hosts the immuneACCESS table, in-frame sequences only. Its copies lack some clones; in the studies checked, an unresolved V gene accounts for under half of them, and the cause for the rest is not known. The D gene and trimming were derived from the DNA, and the V and J assignments and clone size from that table. The sample table records roughly 1,500,000 clones; approximately 98% of these occur just once. The ten most abundant clones make up roughly 0.42% of the sample.

The clonotype comes from a man in his thirties or forties in good health. The sample was naive CD4+ T cells sorted from blood. The cell subset or site label, as the study defines it: CD45RA+ positively selected. The chain is assembled from TRBV6-5 and TRBJ2-7; a stretch of 10 junction bases matches TRBD2. The CDR3 amino acid sequence is: CASSSGRAFYEQYF. Read as DNA, the sequence is TGTGCCAGCTCCAGCGGGAGGGCCTTCTACGAGCAGTACTTC.